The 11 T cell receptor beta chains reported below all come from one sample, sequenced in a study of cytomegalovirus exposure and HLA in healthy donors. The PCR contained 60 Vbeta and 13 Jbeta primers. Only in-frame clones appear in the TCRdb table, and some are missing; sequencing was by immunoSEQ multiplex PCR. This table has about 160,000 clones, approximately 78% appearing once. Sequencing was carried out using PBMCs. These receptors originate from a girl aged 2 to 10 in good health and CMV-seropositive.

Here the CDR3 reads CAWGVGRANEQFF. The CDR3, as DNA: TGTGCCTGGGGCGTCGGGAGGGCCAATGAGCAGTTCTTC. The chain combines TRBV7-2 with TRBJ2-1; 8 nucleotides agree with TRBD2. Germline CDR1 and CDR2: SGHTA and FQGNSA. The CDR3 runs 13 residues. V shed 11 bases, J shed 6 bases, and the junction held 9 bases outside the gene matches. Combining the CDR3 with reference TRBV7-2 and TRBJ2-1 gives the whole variable domain GAGVSQSPSNKVTEKGKDVELRCDPISGHTALYWYRQSLGQGLEFLIYFQGNSAPDKSGLPSDRFSAERTGGSVSTLTIQRTQQEDSAVYLCAWGVGRANEQFFGPGTRLTVL.

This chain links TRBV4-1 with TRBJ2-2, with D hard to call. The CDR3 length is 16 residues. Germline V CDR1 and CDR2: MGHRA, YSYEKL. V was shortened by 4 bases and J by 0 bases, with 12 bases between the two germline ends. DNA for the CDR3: TGCGCCAGCAGCCGGGTACCGGAGTCGAACACCGGGGAGCTGTTTTTT. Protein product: CASSRVPESNTGELFF.

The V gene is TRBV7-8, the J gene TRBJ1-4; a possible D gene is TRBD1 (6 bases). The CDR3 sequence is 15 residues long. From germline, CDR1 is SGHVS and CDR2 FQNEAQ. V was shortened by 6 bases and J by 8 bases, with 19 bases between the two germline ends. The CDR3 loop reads CASRPRRDTREKLFF. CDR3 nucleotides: TGTGCCAGCAGACCGCGACGGGACACTCGGGAAAAACTGTTTTTT.

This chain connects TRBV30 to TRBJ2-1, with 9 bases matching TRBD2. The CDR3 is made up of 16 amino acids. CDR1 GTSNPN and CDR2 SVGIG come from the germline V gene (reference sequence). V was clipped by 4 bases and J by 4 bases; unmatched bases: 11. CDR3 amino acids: CAWMRRLAGSYNEQFF. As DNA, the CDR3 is TGTGCCTGGATGAGGCGCCTAGCGGGATCTTACAATGAGCAGTTCTTC.

The CDR3 bases are TGTGCCAGCAGCTCCTTTGACAGCCGCTCTGGAAACACCATATATTTT. It is translated as CASSSFDSRSGNTIYF. The chain combines TRBV28 with TRBJ1-3, with TRBD1 as a possible D gene (5 bases). V shed 6 bases and J shed 0 bases, with 15 bases lying between them. The length of the CDR3 is 16 residues. Looked up from germline, CDR1 is MDHEN and CDR2 is SYDVKM.

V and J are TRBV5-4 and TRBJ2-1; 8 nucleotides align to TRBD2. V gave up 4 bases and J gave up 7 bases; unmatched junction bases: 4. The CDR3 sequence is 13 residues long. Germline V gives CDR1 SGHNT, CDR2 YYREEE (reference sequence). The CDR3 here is CASSQGLGNEQFF. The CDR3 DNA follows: TGTGCCAGCAGCCAGGGACTAGGAAATGAGCAGTTCTTC. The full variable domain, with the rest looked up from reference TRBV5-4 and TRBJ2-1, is ETGVTQSPTHLIKTRGQQVTLRCSSQSGHNTVSWYQQALGQGPQFIFQYYREEENGRGNFPPRFSGLQFPNYSSELNVNALELDDSALYLCASSQGLGNEQFFGPGTRLTVL.

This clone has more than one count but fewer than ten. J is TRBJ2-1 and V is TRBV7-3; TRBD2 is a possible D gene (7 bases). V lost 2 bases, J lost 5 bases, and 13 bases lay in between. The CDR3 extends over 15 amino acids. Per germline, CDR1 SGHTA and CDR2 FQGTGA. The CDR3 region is CASSLFGGPHNEQFF. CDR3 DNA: TGTGCCAGCAGCTTATTCGGGGGGCCACACAATGAGCAGTTCTTC.

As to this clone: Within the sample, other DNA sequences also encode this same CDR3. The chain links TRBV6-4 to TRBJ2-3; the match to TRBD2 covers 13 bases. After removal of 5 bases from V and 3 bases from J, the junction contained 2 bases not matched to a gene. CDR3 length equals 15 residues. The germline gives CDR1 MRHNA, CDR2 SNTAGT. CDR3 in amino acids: CASSRTSGSTDTQYF. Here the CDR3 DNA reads TGTGCCAGCAGTCGGACTAGCGGGAGTACAGATACGCAGTATTTT.

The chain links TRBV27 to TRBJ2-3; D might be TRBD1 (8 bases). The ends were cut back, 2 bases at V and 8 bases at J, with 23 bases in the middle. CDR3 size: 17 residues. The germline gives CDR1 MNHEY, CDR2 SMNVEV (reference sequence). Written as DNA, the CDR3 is TGTGCCAGCAGTTTAGAGGGGGGGCCAGGGGGCGTTGGTACGCAGTATTTT. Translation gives CASSLEGGPGGVGTQYF.

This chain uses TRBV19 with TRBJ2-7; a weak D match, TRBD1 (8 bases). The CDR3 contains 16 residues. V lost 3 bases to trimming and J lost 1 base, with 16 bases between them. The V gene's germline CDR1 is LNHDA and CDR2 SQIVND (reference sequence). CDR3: CASSIAGDRTSYEQYF. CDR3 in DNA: TGTGCCAGTAGTATTGCGGGGGACAGGACTTCCTACGAGCAGTACTTC.

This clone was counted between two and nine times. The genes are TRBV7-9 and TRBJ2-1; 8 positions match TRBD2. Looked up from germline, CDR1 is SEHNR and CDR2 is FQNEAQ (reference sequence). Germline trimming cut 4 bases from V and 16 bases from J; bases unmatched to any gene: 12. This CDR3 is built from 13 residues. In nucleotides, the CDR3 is TGTGCCAGCAGCTATCTAGCGGGCCGGGGAGGATTCTTC. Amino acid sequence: CASSYLAGRGGFF.